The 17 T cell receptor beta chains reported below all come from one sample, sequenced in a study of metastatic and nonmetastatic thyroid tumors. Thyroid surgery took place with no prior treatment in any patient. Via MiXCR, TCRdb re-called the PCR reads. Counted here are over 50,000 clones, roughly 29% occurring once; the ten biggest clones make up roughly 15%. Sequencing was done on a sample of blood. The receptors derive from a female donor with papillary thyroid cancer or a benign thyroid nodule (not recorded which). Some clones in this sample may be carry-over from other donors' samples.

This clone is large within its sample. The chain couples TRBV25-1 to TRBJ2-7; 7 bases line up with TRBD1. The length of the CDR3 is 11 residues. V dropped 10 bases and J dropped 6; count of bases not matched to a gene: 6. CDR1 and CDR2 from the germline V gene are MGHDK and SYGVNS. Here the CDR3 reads CATTTGFEQYF. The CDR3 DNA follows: TGTGCCACCACGACAGGGTTCGAGCAGTACTTC.

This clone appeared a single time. The CDR3 DNA reads TGCGCCAGCAGCCAGGGACAGAATAGCAATCAGCCCCAGCATTTT. Its protein product is CASSQGQNSNQPQHF. This chain connects TRBV4-3 to TRBJ1-5, with 7 bases aligning to TRBD1. V trimming: 3 bases; J trimming: 0 bases; junction bases outside the gene matches: 2. Germline V lookup: CDR1 LGHNA, CDR2 YSLEER. The length of the CDR3 is 15 residues.

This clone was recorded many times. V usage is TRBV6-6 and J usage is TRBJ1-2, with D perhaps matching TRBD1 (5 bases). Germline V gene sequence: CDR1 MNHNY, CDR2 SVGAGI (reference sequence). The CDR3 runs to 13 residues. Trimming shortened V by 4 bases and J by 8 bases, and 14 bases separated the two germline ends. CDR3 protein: CASSSSGGRGYTF. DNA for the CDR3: TGTGCCAGCAGTTCCTCGGGGGGAAGGGGCTACACCTTC.

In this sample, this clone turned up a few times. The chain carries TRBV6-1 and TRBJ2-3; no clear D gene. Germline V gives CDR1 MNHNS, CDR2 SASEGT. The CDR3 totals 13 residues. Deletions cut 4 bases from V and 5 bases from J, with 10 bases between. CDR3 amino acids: CASSVNTGDTQYF. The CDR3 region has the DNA TGTGCCAGCAGTGTAAACACGGGAGATACGCAGTATTTT.

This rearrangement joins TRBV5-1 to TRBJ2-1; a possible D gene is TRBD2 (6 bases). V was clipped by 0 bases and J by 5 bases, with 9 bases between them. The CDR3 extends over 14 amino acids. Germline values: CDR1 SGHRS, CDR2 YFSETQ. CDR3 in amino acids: CASSLGDSDNEQFF. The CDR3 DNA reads TGCGCCAGCAGCTTGGGGGACTCTGACAATGAGCAGTTCTTC.

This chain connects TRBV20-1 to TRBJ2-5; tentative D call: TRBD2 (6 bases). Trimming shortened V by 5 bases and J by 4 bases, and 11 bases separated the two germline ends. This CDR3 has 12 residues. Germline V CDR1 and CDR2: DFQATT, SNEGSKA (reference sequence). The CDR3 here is CSAFMGGETQYF. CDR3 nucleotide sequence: TGCAGTGCTTTCATGGGAGGAGAGACCCAGTACTTC.

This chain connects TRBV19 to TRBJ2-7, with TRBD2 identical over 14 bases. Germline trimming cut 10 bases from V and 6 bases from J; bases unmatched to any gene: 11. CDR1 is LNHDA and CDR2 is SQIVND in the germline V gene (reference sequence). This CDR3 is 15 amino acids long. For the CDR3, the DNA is TGTGCCACCCAGGGCGGGACTAGCGGGAGTTCCGAGCAGTACTTC. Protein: CATQGGTSGSSEQYF.

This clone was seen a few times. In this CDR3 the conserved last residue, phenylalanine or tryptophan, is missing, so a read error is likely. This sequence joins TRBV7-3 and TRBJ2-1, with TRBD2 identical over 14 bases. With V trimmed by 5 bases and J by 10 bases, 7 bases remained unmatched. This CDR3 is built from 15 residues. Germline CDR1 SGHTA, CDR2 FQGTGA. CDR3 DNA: TGTGCCAGCAGCAAGGGACTAGCGGGAGAACGCGAGCAGTTCCTC. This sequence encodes CASSKGLAGEREQFL.

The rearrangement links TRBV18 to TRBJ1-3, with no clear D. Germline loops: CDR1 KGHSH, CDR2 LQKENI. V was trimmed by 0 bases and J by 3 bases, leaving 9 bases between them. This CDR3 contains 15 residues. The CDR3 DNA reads TGTGCCAGCTCACCACCCTCTAGAAGTGGAAACACCATATATTTT. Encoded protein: CASSPPSRSGNTIYF.

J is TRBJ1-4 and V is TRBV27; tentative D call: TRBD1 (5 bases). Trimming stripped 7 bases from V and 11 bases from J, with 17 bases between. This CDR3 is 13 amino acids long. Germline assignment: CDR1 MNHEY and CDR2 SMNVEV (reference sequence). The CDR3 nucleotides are TGTGCCAGCACTACCGCAGGGTTAGGGAAACTGTTTTTT. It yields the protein CASTTAGLGKLFF.

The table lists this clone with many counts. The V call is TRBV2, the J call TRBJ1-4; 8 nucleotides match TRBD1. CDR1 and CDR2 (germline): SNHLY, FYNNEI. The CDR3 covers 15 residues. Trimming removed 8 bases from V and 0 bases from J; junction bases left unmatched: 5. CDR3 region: CASGDRSATNEKLFF. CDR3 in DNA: TGTGCCAGCGGGGACAGGAGTGCAACTAATGAAAAACTGTTTTTT. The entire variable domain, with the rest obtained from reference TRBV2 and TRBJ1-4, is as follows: EPEVTQTPSHQVTQMGQEVILRCVPISNHLYFYWYRQILGQKVEFLVSFYNNEISEKSEIFDDQFSVERPDGSNFTLKIRSTKLEDSAMYFCASGDRSATNEKLFFGSGTQLSVL.

CDR3 sequence: CASTLSRGSYNEQFF. The CDR3 nucleotides are TGTGCCAGCACCCTAAGTCGGGGATCCTACAATGAGCAGTTCTTC. V and J are TRBV6-1 and TRBJ2-1; possible D gene TRBD2, 5 bases. This CDR3 spans 15 amino acids. V was pared by 7 bases and J by 1 base, with 14 bases between. Germline lookup yields CDR1 MNHNS and CDR2 SASEGT.

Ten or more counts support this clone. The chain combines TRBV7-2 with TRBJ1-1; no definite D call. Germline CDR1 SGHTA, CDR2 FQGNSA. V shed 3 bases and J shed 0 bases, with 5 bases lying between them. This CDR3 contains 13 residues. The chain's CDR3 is CASSFILNTEAFF. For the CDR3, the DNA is TGTGCCAGCAGCTTCATCTTGAACACTGAAGCTTTCTTT.

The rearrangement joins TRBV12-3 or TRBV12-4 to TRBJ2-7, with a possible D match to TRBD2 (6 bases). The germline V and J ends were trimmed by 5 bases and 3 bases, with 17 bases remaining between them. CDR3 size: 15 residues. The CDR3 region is CASSPGRGTSYEQYF. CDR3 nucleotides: TGTGCCAGCAGTCCCGGACGGGGGACGAGCTACGAGCAGTACTTC.

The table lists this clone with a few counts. The CDR3 DNA is TGTGCCAGCAGTTCTCGAGCAGGGGCTAACTATGGCTACACCTTC. Encoded protein: CASSSRAGANYGYTF. V usage is TRBV27 and J usage is TRBJ1-2; possibly TRBD1 for D (6 bases). Trimming shortened V by 4 bases and J by 0 bases, and 12 bases separated the two germline ends. The CDR3 length is 15 residues. The germline V gene encodes CDR1 MNHEY and CDR2 SMNVEV (reference sequence).

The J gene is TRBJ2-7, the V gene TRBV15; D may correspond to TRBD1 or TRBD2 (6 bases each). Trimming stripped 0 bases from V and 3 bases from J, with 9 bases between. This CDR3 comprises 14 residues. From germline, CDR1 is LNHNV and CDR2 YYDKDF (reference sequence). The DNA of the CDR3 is TGTGCCACCAGCAGAGAAGGGGGAGGCTACGAGCAGTACTTC. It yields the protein CATSREGGGYEQYF.

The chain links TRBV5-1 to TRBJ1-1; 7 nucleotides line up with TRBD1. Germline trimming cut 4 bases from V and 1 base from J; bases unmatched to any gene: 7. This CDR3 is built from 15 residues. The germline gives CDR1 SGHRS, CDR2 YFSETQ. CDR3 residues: CASSPDRVQNTEAFF. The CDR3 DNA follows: TGCGCCAGCAGCCCCGACAGGGTCCAGAACACTGAAGCTTTCTTT.